The T cell receptor beta chain under discussion was sequenced for a study of cytomegalovirus exposure and HLA in healthy donors. On the study more broadly: The approximately 720 first-cohort repertoires and the 120 or so validation repertoires shared the same platform, a later analysis reported.

Trimming left V 7 bases short and J 0 bases short, with 10 bases between. There are 14 residues in the CDR3. CDR1 and CDR2 (germline): MNHEY, SVGAGI. Study-wide findings and caveats: Subsequent analysis found a tendency for first-cohort TCR clusters to co-occur within the 120 or so validation repertoires.

Comments on this clone: Its antigen is not identified.

Repertoires were generated with immunoSEQ multiplex PCR, while TCRdb's copy carries only in-frame clones and drops some. The sample shows 120,000 or so clones, 88% of them seen only once. The sequenced material came from PBMCs. The TCR was taken from a man aged 18 to 29 in good health and CMV-seronegative. The genes are TRBV6-5 and TRBJ1-3; D gene unclear. The CDR3 bases are TGTGCCAGCACGTCGACGGGCTCTGGAAACACCATATATTTT. Protein product: CASTSTGSGNTIYF.